This T cell receptor (beta chain) was captured in a study of blood T cell repertoires in COVID-19. Study summary: The cDNA or gDNA used as material had been derived from T cells, B-cell-depleted T cells, or PBMCs.

J was trimmed by 5 bases and V by 4 bases; bases with no gene match: 5. The CDR3 covers 14 residues. The germline CDR1 and CDR2 sequences are SGHNT and YYREEE (reference sequence). Profiling relied on immunoSEQ multiplex PCR, and the TCRdb table lists in-frame clones only, not all of them. This table holds roughly 150,000 clones, around nine tenths found once. The chain recombines TRBV5-4 with TRBJ2-4, with TRBD1 matching 8 bases. This TCR was recovered from a woman of 80 years or more with COVID-19, enrolled during active disease. The material sequenced was peripheral blood. The CDR3 sequence is CASSLRTGQNIQYF. The CDR3 DNA reads as TGTGCCAGCAGCCTAAGGACAGGGCAAAACATTCAGTACTTC.